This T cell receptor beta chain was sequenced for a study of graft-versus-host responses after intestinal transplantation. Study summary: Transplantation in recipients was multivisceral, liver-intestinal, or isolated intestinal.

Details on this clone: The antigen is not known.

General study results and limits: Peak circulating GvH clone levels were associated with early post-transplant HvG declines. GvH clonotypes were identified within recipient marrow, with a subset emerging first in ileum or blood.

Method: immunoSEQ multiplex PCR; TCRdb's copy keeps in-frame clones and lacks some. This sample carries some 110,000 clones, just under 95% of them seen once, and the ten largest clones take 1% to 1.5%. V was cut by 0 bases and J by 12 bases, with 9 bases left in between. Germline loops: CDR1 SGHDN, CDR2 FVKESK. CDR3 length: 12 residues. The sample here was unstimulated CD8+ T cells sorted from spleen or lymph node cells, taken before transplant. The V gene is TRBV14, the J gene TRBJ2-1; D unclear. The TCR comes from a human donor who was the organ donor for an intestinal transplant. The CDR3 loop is CASSQDMSPQFF. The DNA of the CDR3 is TGTGCCAGCAGCCAAGATATGAGTCCGCAGTTCTTC. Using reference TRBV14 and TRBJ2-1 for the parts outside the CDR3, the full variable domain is EAGVTQFPSHSVIEKGQTVTLRCDPISGHDNLYWYRRVMGKEIKFLLHFVKESKQDESGMPNNRFLAERTGGTYSTLKVQPAELEDSGVYFCASSQDMSPQFFGPGTRLTVL.